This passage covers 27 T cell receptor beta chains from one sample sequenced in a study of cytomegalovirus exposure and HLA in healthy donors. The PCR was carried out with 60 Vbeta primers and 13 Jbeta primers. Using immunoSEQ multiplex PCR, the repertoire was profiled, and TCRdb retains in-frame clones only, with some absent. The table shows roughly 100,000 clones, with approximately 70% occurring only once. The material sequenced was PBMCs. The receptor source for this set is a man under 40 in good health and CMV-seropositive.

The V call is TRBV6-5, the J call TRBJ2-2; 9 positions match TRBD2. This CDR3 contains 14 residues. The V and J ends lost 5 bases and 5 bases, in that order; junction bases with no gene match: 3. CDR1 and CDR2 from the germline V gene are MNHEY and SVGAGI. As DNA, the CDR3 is TGTGCCAGCAGTCTAGCGGGGTTAACCGGGGAGCTGTTTTTT. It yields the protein CASSLAGLTGELFF.

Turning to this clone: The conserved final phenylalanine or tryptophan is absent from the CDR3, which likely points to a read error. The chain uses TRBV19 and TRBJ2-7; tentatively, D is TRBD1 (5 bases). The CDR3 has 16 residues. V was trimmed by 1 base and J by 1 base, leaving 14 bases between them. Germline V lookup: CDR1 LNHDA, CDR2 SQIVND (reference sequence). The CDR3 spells CASSIGWGERSYEQYL. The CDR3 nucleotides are TGTGCCAGTAGTATAGGGTGGGGCGAGAGGTCCTACGAGCAGTACCTC.

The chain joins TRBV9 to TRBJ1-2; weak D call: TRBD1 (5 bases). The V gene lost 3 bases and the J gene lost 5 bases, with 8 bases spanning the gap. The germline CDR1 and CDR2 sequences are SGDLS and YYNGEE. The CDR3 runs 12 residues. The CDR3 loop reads CASSADSYGYTF. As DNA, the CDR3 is TGTGCCAGCAGCGCAGACAGTTATGGCTACACCTTC.

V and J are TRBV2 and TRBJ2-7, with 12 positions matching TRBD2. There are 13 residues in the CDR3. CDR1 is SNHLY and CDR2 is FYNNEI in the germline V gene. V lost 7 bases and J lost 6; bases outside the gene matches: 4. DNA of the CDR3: TGTGCCAGCATCCGACTAGCGGGGGTCGAGCAGTACTTC. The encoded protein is CASIRLAGVEQYF.

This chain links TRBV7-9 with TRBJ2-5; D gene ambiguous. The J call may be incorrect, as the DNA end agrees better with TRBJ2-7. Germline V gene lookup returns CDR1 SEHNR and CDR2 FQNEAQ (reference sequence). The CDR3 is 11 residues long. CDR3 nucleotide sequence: TGTGCCAGCAGCTTAATGAACGAGCAGTACTTC. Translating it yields CASSLMNEQYF.

CDR3 coding DNA: TGTGCCAGCAGTTCCCTGATTGGGAGGAATGAAGCTTTCTTT. Translating gives CASSSLIGRNEAFF. V and J are TRBV6-5 and TRBJ1-1; no firm D call. CDR1 and CDR2 from the germline V gene are MNHEY and SVGAGI. Between the trimmed V and J ends, which lost 4 bases and 7 bases, there was a span of 16 bases. The CDR3 is 14 amino acids.

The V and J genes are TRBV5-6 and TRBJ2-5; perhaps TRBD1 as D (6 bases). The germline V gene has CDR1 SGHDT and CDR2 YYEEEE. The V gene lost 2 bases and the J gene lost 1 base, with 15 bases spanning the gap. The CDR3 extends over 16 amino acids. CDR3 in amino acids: CASSFFRGDFQETQYF. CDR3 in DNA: TGTGCCAGCAGCTTTTTCAGGGGAGACTTCCAAGAGACCCAGTACTTC.

CDR3 loop: CASSIVGTSEAKNIQYF. The CDR3 DNA reads TGTGCCAGTAGTATAGTAGGGACTAGCGAGGCAAAAAACATTCAGTACTTC. The V and J genes are TRBV19 and TRBJ2-4; 10 nucleotides match TRBD2. The CDR3 has 17 residues. Trimming cost V 1 base and J 4 bases; bases outside gene matches: 7. Looked up from germline, CDR1 is LNHDA and CDR2 is SQIVND (reference sequence).

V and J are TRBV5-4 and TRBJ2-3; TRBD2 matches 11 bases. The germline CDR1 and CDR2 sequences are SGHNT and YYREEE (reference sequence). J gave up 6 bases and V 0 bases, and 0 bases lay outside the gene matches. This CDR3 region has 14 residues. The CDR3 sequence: CASSLVAGGDTQYF. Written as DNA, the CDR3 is TGTGCCAGCAGCTTGGTAGCGGGGGGGGATACGCAGTATTTT.

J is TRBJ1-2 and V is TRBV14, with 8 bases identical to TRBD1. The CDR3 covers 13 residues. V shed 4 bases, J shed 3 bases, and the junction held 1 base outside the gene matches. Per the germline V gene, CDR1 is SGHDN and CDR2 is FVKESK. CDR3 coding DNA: TGTGCCAGCAGCCCGGACAGGGACTATGGCTACACCTTC. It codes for CASSPDRDYGYTF. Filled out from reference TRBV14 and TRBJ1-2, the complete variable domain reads EAGVTQFPSHSVIEKGQTVTLRCDPISGHDNLYWYRRVMGKEIKFLLHFVKESKQDESGMPNNRFLAERTGGTYSTLKVQPAELEDSGVYFCASSPDRDYGYTFGSGTRLTVV.

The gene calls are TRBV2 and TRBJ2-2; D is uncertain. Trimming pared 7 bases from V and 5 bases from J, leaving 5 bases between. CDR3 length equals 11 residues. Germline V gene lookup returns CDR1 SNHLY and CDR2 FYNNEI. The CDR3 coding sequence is TGTGCCAGCATTTCAACCGGGGAGCTGTTTTTT. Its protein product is CASISTGELFF.

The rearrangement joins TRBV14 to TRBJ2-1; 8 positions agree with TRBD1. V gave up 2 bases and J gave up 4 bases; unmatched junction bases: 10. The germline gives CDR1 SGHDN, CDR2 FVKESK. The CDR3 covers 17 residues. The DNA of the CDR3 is TGTGCCAGCAGCCAATTAGGGACAGGCGGTTGGTACAATGAGCAGTTCTTC. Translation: CASSQLGTGGWYNEQFF.

The CDR3 is CASGDRAYGYTF. In nucleotides, the CDR3 is TGTGCCAGCGGGGACAGGGCTTACGGCTACACCTTC. V and J are TRBV2 and TRBJ1-2, with 9 nucleotides matching TRBD1. V trimming: 8 bases; J trimming: 8 bases; junction bases outside the gene matches: 6. Germline lookup yields CDR1 SNHLY and CDR2 FYNNEI. The CDR3 is 12 amino acids.

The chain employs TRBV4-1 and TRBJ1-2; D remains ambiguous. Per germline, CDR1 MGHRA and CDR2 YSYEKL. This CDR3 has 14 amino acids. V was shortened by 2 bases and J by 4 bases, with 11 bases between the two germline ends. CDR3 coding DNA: TGCGCCAGCAGCCAAATTGGGAGTCCCTATGGCTACACCTTC. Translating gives CASSQIGSPYGYTF.

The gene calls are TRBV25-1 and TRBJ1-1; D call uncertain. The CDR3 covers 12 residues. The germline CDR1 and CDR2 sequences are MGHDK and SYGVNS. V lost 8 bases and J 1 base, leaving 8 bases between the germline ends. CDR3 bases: TGTGCCAGCCGGAGAGAGAACACTGAAGCTTTCTTT. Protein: CASRRENTEAFF.

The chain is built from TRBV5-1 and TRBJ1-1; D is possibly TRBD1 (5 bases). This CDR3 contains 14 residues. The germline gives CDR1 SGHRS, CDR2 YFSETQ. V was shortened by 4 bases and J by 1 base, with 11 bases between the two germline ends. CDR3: CASSGGTGNTEAFF. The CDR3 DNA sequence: TGCGCCAGCAGCGGAGGGACGGGGAACACTGAAGCTTTCTTT.

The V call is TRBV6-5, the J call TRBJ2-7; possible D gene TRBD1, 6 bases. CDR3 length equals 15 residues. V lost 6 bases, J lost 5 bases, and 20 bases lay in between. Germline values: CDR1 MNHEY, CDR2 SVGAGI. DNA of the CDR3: TGTGCCAGCAGCCCCCCATTGGGGGCCCGCGACGAGCAGTACTTC. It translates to CASSPPLGARDEQYF.

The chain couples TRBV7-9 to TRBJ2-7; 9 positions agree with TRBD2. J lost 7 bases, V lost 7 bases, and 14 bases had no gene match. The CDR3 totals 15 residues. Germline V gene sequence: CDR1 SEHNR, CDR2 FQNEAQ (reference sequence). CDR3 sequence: CASTPREGASGEQYF. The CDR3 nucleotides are TGTGCCAGCACCCCGCGGGAGGGGGCTTCTGGTGAGCAGTACTTC.

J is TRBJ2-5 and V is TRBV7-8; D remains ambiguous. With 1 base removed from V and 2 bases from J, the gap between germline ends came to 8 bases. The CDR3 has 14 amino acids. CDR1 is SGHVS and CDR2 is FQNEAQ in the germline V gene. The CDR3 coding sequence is TGTGCCAGCAGCTTAGGGGCAGGACAAGAGACCCAGTACTTC. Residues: CASSLGAGQETQYF. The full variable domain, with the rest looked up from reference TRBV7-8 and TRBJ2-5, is GAGVSQSPRYKVAKRGQDVALRCDPISGHVSLFWYQQALGQGPEFLTYFQNEAQLDKSGLPSDRFFAERPEGSVSTLKIQRTQQEDSAVYLCASSLGAGQETQYFGPGTRLLVL.

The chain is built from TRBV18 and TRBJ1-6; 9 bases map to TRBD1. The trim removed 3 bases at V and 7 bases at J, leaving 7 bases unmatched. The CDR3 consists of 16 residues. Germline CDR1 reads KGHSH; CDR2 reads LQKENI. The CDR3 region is CASSPGTGLSNSPLHF. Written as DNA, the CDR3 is TGTGCCAGCTCACCCGGGACAGGGCTGTCGAATTCACCCCTCCACTTT.

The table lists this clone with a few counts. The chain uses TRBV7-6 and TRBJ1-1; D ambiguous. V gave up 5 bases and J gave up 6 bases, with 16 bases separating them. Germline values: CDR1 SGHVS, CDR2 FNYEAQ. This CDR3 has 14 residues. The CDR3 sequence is CASSPLPSGPEAFF. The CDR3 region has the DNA TGTGCCAGCAGCCCCTTACCGTCAGGCCCTGAAGCTTTCTTT.

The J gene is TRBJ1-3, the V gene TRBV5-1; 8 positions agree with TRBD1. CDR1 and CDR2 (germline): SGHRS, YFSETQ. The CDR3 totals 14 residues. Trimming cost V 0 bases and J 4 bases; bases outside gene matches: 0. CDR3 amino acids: CASSLGTGGNTIYF. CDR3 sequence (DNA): TGCGCCAGCAGCTTGGGGACAGGGGGAAACACCATATATTTT.

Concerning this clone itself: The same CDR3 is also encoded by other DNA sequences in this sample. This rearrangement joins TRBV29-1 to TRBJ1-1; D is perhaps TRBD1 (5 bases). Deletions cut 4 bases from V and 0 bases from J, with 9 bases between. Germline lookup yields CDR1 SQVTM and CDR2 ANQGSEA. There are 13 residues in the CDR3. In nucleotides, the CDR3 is TGCAGCGTTGGGGGGGGTTTGAACACTGAAGCTTTCTTT. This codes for CSVGGGLNTEAFF.

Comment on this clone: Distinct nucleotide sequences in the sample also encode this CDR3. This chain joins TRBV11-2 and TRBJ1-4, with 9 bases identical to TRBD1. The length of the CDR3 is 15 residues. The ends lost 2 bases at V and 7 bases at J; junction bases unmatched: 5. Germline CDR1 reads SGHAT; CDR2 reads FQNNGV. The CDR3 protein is CASSLSTGGSEKLFF. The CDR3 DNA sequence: TGTGCCAGCAGCTTATCGACAGGGGGTTCTGAAAAACTGTTTTTT.

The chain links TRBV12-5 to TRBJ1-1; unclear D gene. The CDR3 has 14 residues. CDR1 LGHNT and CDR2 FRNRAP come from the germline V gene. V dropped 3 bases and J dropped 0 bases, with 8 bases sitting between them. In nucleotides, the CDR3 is TGTGCTAGTGGTTTTGGCAGGTTGAACACTGAAGCTTTCTTT. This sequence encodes CASGFGRLNTEAFF.

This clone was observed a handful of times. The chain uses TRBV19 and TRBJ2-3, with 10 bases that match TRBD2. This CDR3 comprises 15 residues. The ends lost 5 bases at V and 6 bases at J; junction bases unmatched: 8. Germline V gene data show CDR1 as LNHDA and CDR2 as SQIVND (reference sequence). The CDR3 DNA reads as TGTGCCAGTAGTTACAGCGGGGGGGCTTGGGATACGCAGTATTTT. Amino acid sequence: CASSYSGGAWDTQYF.

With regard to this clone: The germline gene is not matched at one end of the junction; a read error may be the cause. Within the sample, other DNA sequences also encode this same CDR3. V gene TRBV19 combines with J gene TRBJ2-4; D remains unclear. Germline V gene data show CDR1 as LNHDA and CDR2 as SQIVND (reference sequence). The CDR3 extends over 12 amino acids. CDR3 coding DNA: TGTGCCAGTAGCATAGCCAAAAACATTCAGTACTTC. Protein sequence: CASSIAKNIQYF.